This entry lists 22 T cell receptor beta chains sequenced from one sample in a study of a mutant IDH1 vaccine in newly diagnosed glioma. Produced via immunoSEQ multiplex PCR; TCRdb's table is partial and in-frame only. The table records roughly 70,000 clones, approximately 83% of them present only once. Time point denoted: baseline, week 1 (first vaccination visit). This sample's treatment: pre-vaccination baseline after standard-of-care therapy. Sequencing used PBMCs, obtained from a glioma patient treated with radiotherapy, temozolomide or both. Source of these receptors: a man aged 30-40 years with glioma.

This rearrangement joins TRBV27 to TRBJ1-1; maybe TRBD1 (6 bases). V lost 0 bases and J 1 base, leaving 9 bases between the germline ends. Germline CDR1 reads MNHEY; CDR2 reads SMNVEV (reference sequence). This CDR3 has 15 amino acids. Here the CDR3 DNA reads TGTGCCAGCAGTTTATCGGTACAGGGGAACACTGAAGCTTTCTTT. It encodes CASSLSVQGNTEAFF.

This clone appeared once. V is TRBV7-9 and J is TRBJ2-7; D gene ambiguous. Germline values: CDR1 SEHNR, CDR2 FQNEAQ (reference sequence). The CDR3 is 11 amino acids. V was trimmed by 1 base and J by 4 bases, leaving 2 bases between them. The CDR3 loop reads CASSLEYEQYF. CDR3 in DNA: TGTGCCAGCAGCTTAGAATACGAGCAGTACTTC.

This clone was observed a single time. The chain joins TRBV15 to TRBJ2-7; D gene unclear. V dropped 4 bases and J dropped 1 base, with 5 bases sitting between them. This CDR3 comprises 12 residues. Germline CDR1 reads LNHNV; CDR2 reads YYDKDF (reference sequence). This CDR3 is CATSTRSYEQYF. CDR3 coding DNA: TGTGCCACCAGCACCCGTTCCTACGAGCAGTACTTC.

The V gene is TRBV2, the J gene TRBJ1-3; D uncertain. CDR1 SNHLY and CDR2 FYNNEI come from the germline V gene. V lost 11 bases and J lost 0, with 20 bases in between. The CDR3 length is 16 residues. CDR3 region: CAVAMGTSFSGNTIYF. CDR3 DNA: TGTGCCGTAGCTATGGGAACCTCCTTCTCTGGAAACACCATATATTTT.

V is TRBV6-1 and J is TRBJ1-5; 7 nucleotides align to TRBD1. J lost 3 bases, V lost 7 bases, and 6 bases had no gene match. The CDR3 covers 14 residues. Looked up from germline, CDR1 is MNHNS and CDR2 is SASEGT. CDR3 amino acids: CASTLGQYNQPQHF. As DNA, the CDR3 is TGTGCCAGCACCCTGGGACAGTACAATCAGCCCCAGCATTTT.

The chain uses TRBV11-3 and TRBJ2-1; 7 bases align to TRBD1. CDR3 length: 15 amino acids. The germline V gene encodes CDR1 SGHNT and CDR2 YENEEA. Unmatched junction bases numbered 4, after V lost 3 bases and J lost 2 bases. Written as DNA, the CDR3 is TGTGCCAGCAGCTTCGGACAGGCCACCTACAATGAGCAGTTCTTC. Protein: CASSFGQATYNEQFF.

This chain connects TRBV5-8 to TRBJ2-1, with TRBD2 matching over 8 bases. Germline CDR1 reads SGHTS; CDR2 reads YDEGEE. The J segment lost 9 bases and the V segment lost 2 bases, leaving 10 bases of the junction unmatched. The length of the CDR3 is 15 residues. CDR3 sequence (DNA): TGTGCCAGCAGCTTCATTAGGGCGGGGGGTCGTGAGCAGTTCTTC. It is translated as CASSFIRAGGREQFF.

This clone was seen only a few times. The chain joins TRBV15 to TRBJ1-5; no reliable D call. This CDR3 is 16 amino acids long. From germline, CDR1 is LNHNV and CDR2 YYDKDF (reference sequence). The V end lost 2 bases, the J end lost 3 bases, and 14 bases lay between the germline ends. CDR3 in amino acids: CATSRFSGPFNQPQHF. The CDR3 DNA follows: TGTGCCACCAGCAGATTTTCCGGGCCCTTCAATCAGCCCCAGCATTTT.

This chain connects TRBV6-5 to TRBJ1-5; 9 nucleotides match TRBD1. This CDR3 has 15 residues. Trimming at V came to 2 bases and at J to 3 bases, leaving 2 bases not matched to a gene. Per germline, CDR1 MNHEY and CDR2 SVGAGI. The CDR3 loop reads CASSYGTGFNQPQHF. The CDR3 bases are TGTGCCAGCAGTTACGGGACAGGGTTCAATCAGCCCCAGCATTTT.

The rearrangement joins TRBV27 to TRBJ1-4; a possible D gene is TRBD1 (5 bases). The CDR3 covers 14 residues. The ends were cut back, 2 bases at V and 8 bases at J, with 12 bases in the middle. CDR1 is MNHEY and CDR2 is SMNVEV in the germline V gene (reference sequence). The CDR3 region is CASSLQGFHEKLFF. CDR3 bases: TGTGCCAGCAGTTTACAGGGTTTTCACGAAAAACTGTTTTTT.

The chain couples TRBV19 to TRBJ2-7, with 8 positions matching TRBD2. Germline-derived CDR1 and CDR2 are LNHDA and SQIVND (reference sequence). The CDR3 extends over 15 amino acids. Trimming took 3 bases from V and 2 from J; bases not matched to a gene: 6. CDR3 in amino acids: CASSMGAGGTYEQYF. The CDR3 DNA follows: TGTGCCAGTAGTATGGGTGCGGGGGGAACCTACGAGCAGTACTTC.

V gene TRBV29-1 combines with J gene TRBJ1-1; D ambiguous. This CDR3 has 11 amino acids. CDR1 is SQVTM, CDR2 ANQGSEA, per germline. Trimming took 4 bases from V and 5 from J, leaving 8 bases between them. The CDR3 coding sequence is TGCAGCGTTGTGTCGGAGACTGAAGCTTTCTTT. It specifies CSVVSETEAFF.

The gene calls are TRBV7-9 and TRBJ1-6; D is uncertain. The CDR3 consists of 14 residues. CDR1 and CDR2 from the germline V gene are SEHNR and FQNEAQ (reference sequence). V was shortened by 5 bases and J by 8 bases, with 13 bases between the two germline ends. The CDR3 protein is CASSPLGRDSPLHF. Here the CDR3 DNA reads TGTGCCAGCAGCCCTCTAGGAAGGGATTCACCCCTCCACTTT.

The V gene is TRBV6-5, the J gene TRBJ1-1; no reliable D call. Germline assignment: CDR1 MNHEY and CDR2 SVGAGI. Trimming took 5 bases from V and 1 from J, leaving 14 bases between them. The CDR3 loop spans 15 amino acids. In DNA form, the CDR3 reads TGTGCCAGCAGTAGCCACGGGCGGGGGAACACTGAAGCTTTCTTT. It is translated as CASSSHGRGNTEAFF.

The chain combines TRBV10-3 with TRBJ1-3; D call uncertain. In germline, CDR1 is ENHRY, CDR2 SYGVKD. V was cut by 3 bases and J by 0 bases, with 6 bases left in between. The CDR3 runs 14 residues. CDR3 protein: CAISDSSSGNTIYF. DNA for the CDR3: TGTGCCATCAGTGATTCTAGCTCTGGAAACACCATATATTTT.

The chain couples TRBV4-1 to TRBJ2-7; D possibly uses TRBD1 or TRBD2 (6 bases each). CDR3 size: 14 residues. The germline V gene has CDR1 MGHRA and CDR2 YSYEKL. With 0 bases removed from V and 7 bases from J, the gap between germline ends came to 13 bases. The CDR3 sequence is CASSQDEGGLEQYF. DNA for the CDR3: TGCGCCAGCAGCCAAGATGAAGGGGGGTTGGAGCAGTACTTC.

The V and J genes are TRBV20-1 and TRBJ2-1, with TRBD2 matching 7 bases. This CDR3 has 11 amino acids. V dropped 7 bases and J dropped 9; count of bases not matched to a gene: 6. Germline values: CDR1 DFQATT, CDR2 SNEGSKA (reference sequence). The CDR3 here is CSGTSGGEQFF. In nucleotides, the CDR3 is TGCAGTGGGACTAGTGGGGGTGAGCAGTTCTTC.

The rearrangement uses TRBV4-1 and TRBJ2-1, with TRBD2 matching over 9 bases. V lost 3 bases, J lost 4 bases, and 4 bases stayed unmatched. Germline V gene lookup returns CDR1 MGHRA and CDR2 YSYEKL. The CDR3 extends over 15 amino acids. The CDR3 coding sequence is TGCGCCAGCAGCCATGGCGGGGGGGCGTACAATGAGCAGTTCTTC. Amino acids: CASSHGGGAYNEQFF.

V is TRBV6-1 and J is TRBJ2-1; perhaps TRBD2 as D (5 bases). Germline V lookup: CDR1 MNHNS, CDR2 SASEGT. The CDR3 runs to 13 residues. V was pared by 2 bases and J by 4 bases, with 6 bases between. The CDR3 nucleotides are TGTGCCAGCAGTGAAACGGGGTACAATGAGCAGTTCTTC. Translated, it gives CASSETGYNEQFF.

The CDR3 DNA is TGTGCCAGCAGCTTTCGGGGCGGTGGAAGTTGGTACTTC. Residues: CASSFRGGGSWYF. V usage is TRBV5-6 and J usage is TRBJ2-7; either TRBD1 or TRBD2 may fit D (5 bases each). The germline CDR1 and CDR2 sequences are SGHDT and YYEEEE. V was pared by 2 bases and J by 12 bases, with 18 bases between. This CDR3 region has 13 residues.

The V call is TRBV5-1, the J call TRBJ1-1; D gene unclear. The CDR3 contains 19 residues. CDR1 and CDR2 from the germline V gene are SGHRS and YFSETQ. Between the trimmed V and J ends, which lost 4 bases and 1 base, there was a span of 26 bases. The CDR3, as DNA: TGCGCCAGCAGCCGACCCTCCACCAAGAGTGTGAGGGAGAACACTGAAGCTTTCTTT. This sequence encodes CASSRPSTKSVRENTEAFF.

This clone was seen just once. V is TRBV30 and J is TRBJ1-2; D is undetermined. The germline gives CDR1 GTSNPN, CDR2 SVGIG (reference sequence). V lost 1 base and J 7 bases, leaving 13 bases between the germline ends. CDR3 length: 13 amino acids. As DNA, the CDR3 is TGTGCCTGGAGTGGGTGGCAGCGCTTTGGCTACACCTTC. Protein sequence: CAWSGWQRFGYTF.